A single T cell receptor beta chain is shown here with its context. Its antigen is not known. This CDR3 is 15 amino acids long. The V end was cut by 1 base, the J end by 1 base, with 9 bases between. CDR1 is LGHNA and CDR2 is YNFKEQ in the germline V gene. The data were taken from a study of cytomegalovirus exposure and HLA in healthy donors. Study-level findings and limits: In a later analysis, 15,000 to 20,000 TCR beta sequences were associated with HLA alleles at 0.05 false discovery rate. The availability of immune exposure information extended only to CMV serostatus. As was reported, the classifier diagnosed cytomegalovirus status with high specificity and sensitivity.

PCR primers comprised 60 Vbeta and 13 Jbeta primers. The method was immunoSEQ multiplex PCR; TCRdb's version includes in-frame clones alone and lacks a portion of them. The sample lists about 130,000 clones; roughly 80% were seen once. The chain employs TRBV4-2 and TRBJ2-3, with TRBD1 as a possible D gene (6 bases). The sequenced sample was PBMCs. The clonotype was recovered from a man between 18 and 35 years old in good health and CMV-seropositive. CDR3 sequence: CASSQGDTRTDTQYF. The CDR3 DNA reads TGTGCCAGCAGCCAAGGGGACACCCGCACAGATACGCAGTATTTT.